The entry below gives a single TCR beta chain sequence along with its context. The antigen remains undetermined. Germline assignment: CDR1 SQVTM and CDR2 ANQGSEA. V lost 4 bases, J lost 0 bases, and 6 bases lay in between. This CDR3 has 12 amino acids. The sample originates from a study of T cell responses to AZD1222 COVID-19 vaccine. Study-level points and caveats: Variant regions that are unmutated are reportedly the target of nearly half of spike-specific TCRs. Baseline seropositivity occurred in only a handful of AZD1222 recipients.

Generated by immunoSEQ multiplex PCR, the TCRdb table keeps only in-frame clones and is missing some. The sample lists some 120,000 clones, approximately 85% occurring once. The chain carries TRBV29-1 and TRBJ1-2, with unresolved D. Here the sequenced sample was peripheral blood, taken on day 0 of MenACWY control vaccination. The source of this sequence is an adult in good health. The CDR3 reads CSVVYTNYGYTF. The DNA for the CDR3 is TGCAGCGTTGTGTACACTAACTATGGCTACACCTTC.